This is a list of T cell receptor beta chains from one sample in a study of T cells in Graves' hyperthyroidism and ophthalmopathy. TCRdb reprocessed the multiplex PCR reads via MiXCR and lists one record per CDR3 protein. This table has roughly 750,000 distinct CDR3 sequences, over 15% appearing once. Sequencing used blood. These receptors were taken from a man aged 18-30 years with Graves' hyperthyroidism. CDR3s include the opening cysteine and the closing phenylalanine or tryptophan.

>TRBV28|TRBJ1-3
CASSPGLRNTIYF
>TRBV20-1|TRBJ2-3
CSAMPLAGTDTQYF
>TRBV30|TRBJ2-5
CAWSEGYQETQYF
>TRBV7-9|TRBJ2-5
CASSPLVVGTQETQYF
>TRBV30|TRBJ2-3
CAWSKSSSTDTQYF
>TRBV28|TRBJ2-2
CASSHLSTGGTGELFF
>TRBV20-1|TRBJ2-3
CSARTSGRPDLSTDTQYF
>TRBV20-1|TRBJ2-7
CSANGDRIDEQYF
>TRBV5-7|TRBJ1-5
CASSFRTGNQPQHF
>TRBV20-1|TRBJ2-7
CSARDRSSWPPGQYF
>TRBV28|TRBJ1-5
CAISLGNQPQHF
>TRBV7-8|TRBJ2-7
CASSSFGSNYEQYF
>TRBV10-3|TRBJ1-1
CAISESVRATTEAFF
>TRBV20-1|TRBJ2-3
CSARRVADTQYF
>TRBV10-3|TRBJ2-3
CAISNLLAESTDTQYF
>TRBV5-1|TRBJ1-4
CASSLMGQGRTNEKLFF
>TRBV18|TRBJ2-7
CASSGPGTSYEQYF
>TRBV4-3|TRBJ2-7
CASSQGVNRVVSYERYF
>TRBV7-8|TRBJ2-1
CASSALRLAGDNEQFF
>TRBV2|TRBJ2-1
CASCRDRGGNEQFF
>TRBV3-1|TRBJ2-1
CASSLSGSRPEQFF
>TRBV6-1|TRBJ1-1
CASSEFTNTEAFF
>TRBV15|TRBJ2-7
CATSRVTGYSYEQYF
>TRBV19|TRBJ2-1
CASSIRQVVNNEQFF
>TRBV20-1|TRBJ1-4
CSASAGGGEKLFF
>TRBV7-2|TRBJ2-1
CASSLGRGGRYNEQFF
>TRBV7-2|TRBJ1-3
CASTQISRRGRNPIYF
>TRBV7-9|TRBJ2-7
CASSPWDNYEQYF
>TRBV5-4|TRBJ2-7
CASSHNSYEQYF
>TRBV7-6|TRBJ2-7
CASSLGGGGSYEQYF
>TRBV4-2|TRBJ2-1
CASSQGVDEQFF
>TRBV13|TRBJ1-4
CASREGSTNEKLFF
>TRBV18|TRBJ2-4
CATSVGVKNIQYF